What follows are 11 T cell receptor beta chains derived from one specimen sequenced in a study of cytomegalovirus exposure and HLA in healthy donors. Amplification used 60 Vbeta primers and 13 Jbeta primers. Libraries were prepared by immunoSEQ multiplex PCR; TCRdb keeps only in-frame clonotypes and omits some of them. The sample table sets out about 130,000 clones. Input material: PBMCs. The source of these receptors is a woman between 55 and 75 years old in good health and CMV-seronegative.

This sequence joins TRBV7-3 and TRBJ2-3, with D possibly TRBD1 on 6 matching bases. Germline CDR1 is SGHTA and CDR2 is FQGTGA. CDR3 length: 19 residues. V dropped 1 base and J dropped 0 bases, with 20 bases sitting between them. The chain's CDR3 is CASSLMGAVGTPSTDTQYF. The DNA of the CDR3 is TGTGCCAGCAGCTTAATGGGGGCGGTCGGGACGCCTAGCACAGATACGCAGTATTTT.

This CDR3 reads CASSPDRGGTEAFF. The CDR3 DNA is TGTGCCAGCAGCCCTGACAGGGGTGGGACTGAAGCTTTCTTT. The chain uses TRBV7-3 and TRBJ1-1; 8 bases fit TRBD1. J gave up 5 bases and V 5 bases, and 7 bases lay outside the gene matches. The V gene's germline CDR1 is SGHTA and CDR2 FQGTGA. The length of the CDR3 is 14 residues.

The J gene is TRBJ2-6, the V gene TRBV6-1; D perhaps matches TRBD1 (5 bases). Trimming left V 4 bases short and J 4 bases short, with 11 bases between. The CDR3 has 15 residues. CDR1 is MNHNS and CDR2 is SASEGT in the germline V gene. CDR3 nucleotides: TGTGCCAGCAGTGTTCAGGGTTCAGGGGCCAACGTCCTGACTTTC. Amino acids: CASSVQGSGANVLTF.

CDR3 loop: CASRDRGYEQYF. In nucleotides, the CDR3 is TGCGCCAGCCGGGACAGGGGTTACGAGCAGTACTTC. The chain carries TRBV5-1 and TRBJ2-7, with TRBD1 matching 10 bases. The J segment lost 4 bases and the V segment lost 7 bases, leaving 2 bases of the junction unmatched. Germline V lookup: CDR1 SGHRS, CDR2 YFSETQ. CDR3 length: 12 amino acids.

V is TRBV7-2 and J is TRBJ1-1; D remains ambiguous. The germline V gene encodes CDR1 SGHTA and CDR2 FQGNSA. This CDR3 has 13 residues. Trimming stripped 5 bases from V and 7 bases from J, with 14 bases between. The CDR3 is CASSLILPDEAFF. CDR3 sequence (DNA): TGTGCCAGCAGCCTTATTTTGCCAGATGAAGCTTTCTTT.

The rearrangement uses TRBV19 and TRBJ1-2; 9 nucleotides match TRBD1. This CDR3 has 14 amino acids. Trimming took 2 bases from V and 8 from J; bases not matched to a gene: 6. Germline V CDR1 and CDR2: LNHDA, SQIVND (reference sequence). The DNA for the CDR3 is TGTGCCAGTAGTATATTCACAGGGGGCCAGGGCTACACCTTC. It is translated as CASSIFTGGQGYTF.

V usage is TRBV6-5 and J usage is TRBJ1-3; D is possibly TRBD1 (6 bases). V was clipped by 0 bases and J by 2 bases, with 11 bases between them. The CDR3 length is 16 residues. Germline loops: CDR1 MNHEY, CDR2 SVGAGI. CDR3 bases: TGTGCCAGCAGTTACTCGAACAGGGTTACTGGAAACACCATATATTTT. It translates to CASSYSNRVTGNTIYF.

Remarks on this clone: An end of the junction differs from the germline gene, which may be a read error. The same CDR3 also results from other DNA sequences found in this sample. The J gene is TRBJ1-2, the V gene TRBV6-5; 7 positions match TRBD1. The CDR3 is made up of 15 amino acids. Germline CDR1 is MNHEY and CDR2 is SVGAGI. CDR3 DNA sequence: TGTGCCAGCAGCCTAAACCCGACAGGGTACTATGGTTACACCTTC. It codes for CASSLNPTGYYGYTF.

This CDR3 is CASSMDRNTEAFF. DNA for the CDR3: TGTGCCAGCAGCATGGACAGGAACACTGAAGCTTTCTTT. V is TRBV11-2 and J is TRBJ1-1, with a possible D match to TRBD1 (6 bases). Trimming left V 5 bases short and J 1 base short, with 8 bases between. The V gene's germline CDR1 is SGHAT and CDR2 FQNNGV. This CDR3 region has 13 residues.

The rearrangement uses TRBV9 and TRBJ2-2, with TRBD1 matching over 8 bases. Losses at the gene ends were 4 bases for V and 1 base for J; bases not matched to a gene: 3. The germline V gene has CDR1 SGDLS and CDR2 YYNGEE. The CDR3 is 15 amino acids. This chain's CDR3 is CASSSGTGNTGELFF. The CDR3 coding sequence is TGTGCCAGCAGCTCGGGGACAGGGAACACCGGGGAGCTGTTTTTT.

V and J are TRBV21-1 and TRBJ2-3; TRBD1, the table's D call, was not compared with the DNA. TRBV21-1 is a pseudogene segment. This CDR3 spans 18 amino acids. The CDR3, as DNA: TGTGCCAGCAGCAAAGACGTACCGGGACAGGGAAATGGGGATACGCAGTATTTT. This translates into CASSKDVPGQGNGDTQYF.